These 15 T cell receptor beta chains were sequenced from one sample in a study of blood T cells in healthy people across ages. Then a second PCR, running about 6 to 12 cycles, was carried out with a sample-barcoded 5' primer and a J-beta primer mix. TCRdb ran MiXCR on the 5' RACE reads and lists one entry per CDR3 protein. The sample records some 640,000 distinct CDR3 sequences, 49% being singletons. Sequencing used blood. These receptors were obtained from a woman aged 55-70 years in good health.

The CDR3 sequence: CATSTSETWSGYTF. In DNA form, the CDR3 reads TGTGCCACCAGTACCTCCGAGACTTGGTCCGGCTACACCTTC. The chain uses TRBV24-1 and TRBJ1-2; D gene uncertain. This CDR3 is 14 amino acids long. V was cut by 6 bases and J by 8 bases, with 18 bases left in between. Germline V gives CDR1 KGHDR, CDR2 SFDVKD.

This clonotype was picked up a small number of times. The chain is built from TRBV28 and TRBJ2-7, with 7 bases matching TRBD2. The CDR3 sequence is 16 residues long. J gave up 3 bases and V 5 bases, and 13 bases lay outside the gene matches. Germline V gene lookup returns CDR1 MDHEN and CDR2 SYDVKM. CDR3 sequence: CASSVPLAEKRYEQYF. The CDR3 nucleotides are TGTGCCAGCAGTGTCCCGCTAGCGGAAAAACGCTACGAGCAGTACTTC.

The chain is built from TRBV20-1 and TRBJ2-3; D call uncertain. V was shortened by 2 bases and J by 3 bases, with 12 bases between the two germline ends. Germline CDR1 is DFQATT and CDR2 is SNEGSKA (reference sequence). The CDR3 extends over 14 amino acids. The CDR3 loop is CSARSESWTDTQYF. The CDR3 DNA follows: TGCAGTGCTAGAAGTGAAAGCTGGACAGATACGCAGTATTTT.

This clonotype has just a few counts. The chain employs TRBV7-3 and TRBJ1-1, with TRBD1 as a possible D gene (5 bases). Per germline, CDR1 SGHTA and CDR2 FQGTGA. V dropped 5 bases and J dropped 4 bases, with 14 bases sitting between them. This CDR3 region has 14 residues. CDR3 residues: CASSPSTAGTEAFF. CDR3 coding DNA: TGTGCCAGCAGCCCATCGACAGCTGGCACTGAAGCTTTCTTT. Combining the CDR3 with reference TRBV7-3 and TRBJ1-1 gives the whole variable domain GAGVSQTPSNKVTEKGKYVELRCDPISGHTALYWYRQSLGQGPEFLIYFQGTGAADDSGLPNDRFFAVRPEGSVSTLKIQRTERGDSAVYLCASSPSTAGTEAFFGQGTRLTVV.

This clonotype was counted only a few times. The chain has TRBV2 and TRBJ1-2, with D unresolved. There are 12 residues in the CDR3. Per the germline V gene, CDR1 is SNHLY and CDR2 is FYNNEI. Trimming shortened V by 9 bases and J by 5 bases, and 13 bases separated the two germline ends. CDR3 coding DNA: TGTGCCAGTCAGGAGGGTTCATATGGCTACACCTTC. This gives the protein CASQEGSYGYTF.

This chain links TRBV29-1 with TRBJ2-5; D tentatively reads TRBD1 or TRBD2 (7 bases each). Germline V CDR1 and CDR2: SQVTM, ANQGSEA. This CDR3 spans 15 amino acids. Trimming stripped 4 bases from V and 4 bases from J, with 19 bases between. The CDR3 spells CSVVKQGGVGETQYF. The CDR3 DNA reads TGCAGCGTTGTCAAGCAGGGGGGGGTAGGAGAGACCCAGTACTTC.

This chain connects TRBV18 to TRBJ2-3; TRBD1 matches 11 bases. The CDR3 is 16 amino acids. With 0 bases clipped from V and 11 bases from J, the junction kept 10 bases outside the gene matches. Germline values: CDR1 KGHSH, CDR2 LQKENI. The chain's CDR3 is CASSPPEGTGGSEQYF. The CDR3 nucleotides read TGTGCCAGCTCACCACCGGAAGGGACAGGGGGGAGTGAGCAGTATTTT.

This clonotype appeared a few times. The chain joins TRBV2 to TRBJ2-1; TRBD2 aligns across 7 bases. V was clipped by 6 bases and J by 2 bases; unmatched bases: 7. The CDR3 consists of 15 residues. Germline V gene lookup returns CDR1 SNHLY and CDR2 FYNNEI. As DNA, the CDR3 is TGTGCCAGCAGCCAGACTAGCTCCCCCTACAATGAGCAGTTCTTC. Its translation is CASSQTSSPYNEQFF.

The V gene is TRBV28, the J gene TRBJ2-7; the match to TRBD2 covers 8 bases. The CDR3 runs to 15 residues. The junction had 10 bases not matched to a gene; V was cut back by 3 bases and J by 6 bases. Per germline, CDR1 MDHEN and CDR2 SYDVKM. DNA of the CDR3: TGTGCCAGCAGTTTTGTAGCGGGAAAGGGGGGCGAGCAGTACTTC. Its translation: CASSFVAGKGGEQYF.

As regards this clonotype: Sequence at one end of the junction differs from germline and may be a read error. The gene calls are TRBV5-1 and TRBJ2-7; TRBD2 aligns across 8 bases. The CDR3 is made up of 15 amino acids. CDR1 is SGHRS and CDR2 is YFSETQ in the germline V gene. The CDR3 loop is CAGSRVAGQVGEQYF. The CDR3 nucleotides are TGCGCCGGCAGCCGGGTAGCGGGGCAAGTCGGAGAGCAGTACTTC.

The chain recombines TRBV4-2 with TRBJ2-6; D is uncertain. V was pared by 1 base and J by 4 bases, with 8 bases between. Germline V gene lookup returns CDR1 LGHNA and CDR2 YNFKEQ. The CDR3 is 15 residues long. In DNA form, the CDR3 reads TGTGCCAGCAGCCAAGCCGACCGCGGGGCCAACGTCCTGACTTTC. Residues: CASSQADRGANVLTF.

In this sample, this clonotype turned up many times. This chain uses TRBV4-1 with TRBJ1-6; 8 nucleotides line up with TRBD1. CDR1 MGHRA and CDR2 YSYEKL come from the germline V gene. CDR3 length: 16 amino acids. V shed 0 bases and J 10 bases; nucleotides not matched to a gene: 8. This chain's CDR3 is CASSQDGVPGGSPLHF. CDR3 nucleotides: TGCGCCAGCAGCCAAGATGGTGTACCAGGGGGCTCACCCCTCCACTTT.

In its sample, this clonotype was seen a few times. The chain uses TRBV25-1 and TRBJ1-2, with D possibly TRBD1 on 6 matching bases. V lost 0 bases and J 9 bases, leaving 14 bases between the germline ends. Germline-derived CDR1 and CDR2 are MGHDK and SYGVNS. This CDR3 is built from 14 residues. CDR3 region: CASSEYVGTSRYTF. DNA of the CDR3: TGTGCCAGCAGTGAATATGTTGGGACAAGCCGCTACACCTTC.

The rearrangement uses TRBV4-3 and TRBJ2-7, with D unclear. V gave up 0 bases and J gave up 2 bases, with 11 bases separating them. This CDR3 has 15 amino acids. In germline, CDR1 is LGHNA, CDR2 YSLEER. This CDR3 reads CASSQDVPATYEQYF. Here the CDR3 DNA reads TGCGCCAGCAGCCAAGATGTCCCAGCGACCTACGAGCAGTACTTC.

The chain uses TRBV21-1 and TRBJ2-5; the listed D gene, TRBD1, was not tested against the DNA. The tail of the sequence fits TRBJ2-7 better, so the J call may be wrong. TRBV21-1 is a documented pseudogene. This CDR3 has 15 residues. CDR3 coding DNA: TGTGCCAGCAGCAAAGTCGGGGGTGACCGGCTCGAGCAGTACTTC. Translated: CASSKVGGDRLEQYF.